Shown below are 31 T cell receptor beta chains from a single sample sequenced in a study of cytomegalovirus exposure and HLA in healthy donors. It was with 60 Vbeta and 13 Jbeta primers that the PCR ran. Clones were read by immunoSEQ multiplex PCR, and TCRdb kept only the in-frame ones, dropping some. The sample lists just over 85,000 clones; 65% to 80% were seen once. Sequences were obtained from PBMCs. All receptors come from a man aged 40-50 years in good health and CMV-seronegative.

This chain links TRBV4-2 with TRBJ2-6; D not certain. V lost 1 base, J lost 0 bases, and 4 bases lay in between. The CDR3 length is 15 residues. Germline V gives CDR1 LGHNA, CDR2 YNFKEQ. CDR3 loop: CASSQGLSGANVLTF. DNA for the CDR3: TGTGCCAGCAGCCAAGGACTCTCTGGGGCCAACGTCCTGACTTTC.

Only a few counts were recorded for this clone. The chain links TRBV19 to TRBJ1-1; D is unclear. Germline V gene lookup returns CDR1 LNHDA and CDR2 SQIVND (reference sequence). V lost 4 bases, J lost 1 base, and 10 bases lay in between. CDR3 length: 14 amino acids. The CDR3 reads CASSTGKKNTEAFF. CDR3 nucleotides: TGTGCCAGTAGTACCGGGAAGAAGAACACTGAAGCTTTCTTT.

This sequence joins TRBV7-9 and TRBJ1-4, with D possibly being TRBD1 (5 bases). The germline gives CDR1 SEHNR, CDR2 FQNEAQ (reference sequence). V lost 5 bases to trimming and J lost 0 bases, with 13 bases between them. The CDR3 has 16 residues. Here the CDR3 reads CASSPPGGTTNEKLFF. CDR3 sequence (DNA): TGTGCCAGCAGCCCCCCCGGGGGAACAACTAATGAAAAACTGTTTTTT. Full variable domain (missing parts from reference TRBV7-9 and TRBJ1-4): DTGVSQNPRHKITKRGQNVTFRCDPISEHNRLYWYRQTLGQGPEFLTYFQNEAQLEKSRLLSDRFSAERPKGSFSTLEIQRTEQGDSAMYLCASSPPGGTTNEKLFFGSGTQLSVL.

This chain connects TRBV9 to TRBJ1-2, with TRBD1 matching over 7 bases. This CDR3 has 13 amino acids. Germline-derived CDR1 and CDR2 are SGDLS and YYNGEE. The J segment lost 8 bases and the V segment lost 4 bases, leaving 8 bases of the junction unmatched. The CDR3 DNA reads TGTGCCAGCAGCCTATACAGGGGAAGGGGCTACACCTTC. Amino acids: CASSLYRGRGYTF. The full variable domain, rest sourced from reference TRBV9 and TRBJ1-2, is DSGVTQTPKHLITATGQRVTLRCSPRSGDLSVYWYQQSLDQGLQFLIQYYNGEERAKGNILERFSAQQFPDLHSELNLSSLELGDSALYFCASSLYRGRGYTFGSGTRLTVV.

A note on this clone: Other DNA sequences from this sample encode an identical CDR3 as well. CDR3 in amino acids: CASSYTVTELSHGYTF. The CDR3 coding sequence is TGTGCCAGCAGCTACACTGTGACAGAGCTATCTCATGGCTACACCTTC. V and J are TRBV7-9 and TRBJ1-2; perhaps TRBD1 as D (5 bases). Trimming stripped 4 bases from V and 6 bases from J, with 21 bases between. There are 16 residues in the CDR3. The germline CDR1 and CDR2 sequences are SEHNR and FQNEAQ (reference sequence).

V usage is TRBV7-9 and J usage is TRBJ1-2, with unresolved D. Germline CDR1 SEHNR, CDR2 FQNEAQ (reference sequence). The germline V and J ends were trimmed by 4 bases and 8 bases, with 17 bases remaining between them. The CDR3 length is 14 residues. The CDR3 region is CASSSGGEGGGYTF. In DNA form, the CDR3 reads TGTGCCAGCAGCTCAGGCGGGGAGGGTGGGGGCTACACCTTC.

The chain carries TRBV9 and TRBJ2-2; D unclear. Trimming cost V 2 bases and J 4 bases, with 12 bases left between them. Germline V gene lookup returns CDR1 SGDLS and CDR2 YYNGEE. The CDR3 has 15 residues. CDR3 sequence reads: CASSVIAAFTGELFF. The CDR3, as DNA: TGTGCCAGCAGCGTTATCGCGGCGTTCACCGGGGAGCTGTTTTTT.

The chain is built from TRBV11-2 and TRBJ2-7; the match to TRBD1 covers 7 bases. The V gene's germline CDR1 is SGHAT and CDR2 FQNNGV. V gave up 1 base and J gave up 5 bases; unmatched junction bases: 8. This CDR3 spans 15 amino acids. CDR3 nucleotides: TGTGCCAGCAGCTTAGGAGGGGGCAGTAAGAACGAGCAGTACTTC. Translation gives CASSLGGGSKNEQYF.

This clone was recorded once. The V call is TRBV7-9, the J call TRBJ1-1, with 9 bases aligning to TRBD1. V was pared by 5 bases and J by 4 bases, with 5 bases of the junction left unmatched. In germline, CDR1 is SEHNR, CDR2 FQNEAQ (reference sequence). The CDR3 runs to 14 residues. CDR3 bases: TGTGCCAGCAGCCCAACGACAGGGGGCACTGAAGCTTTCTTT. Translated, it gives CASSPTTGGTEAFF.

This chain uses TRBV6-5 with TRBJ2-1, with 7 bases aligning to TRBD1. The junction had 7 bases not matched to a gene; V was cut back by 6 bases and J by 2 bases. The CDR3 spans 15 residues. Germline V gene lookup returns CDR1 MNHEY and CDR2 SVGAGI. The CDR3: CASSPEGQTYNEQFF. The CDR3 DNA is TGTGCCAGCAGCCCCGAGGGACAGACCTACAATGAGCAGTTCTTC.

The chain employs TRBV5-8 and TRBJ1-2; D possibly corresponds to TRBD1 (5 bases). Per the germline V gene, CDR1 is SGHTS and CDR2 is YDEGEE. The V and J ends lost 10 bases and 2 bases respectively, with 12 bases between them. The CDR3 length is 12 residues. CDR3 amino acids: CAANRRNYGYTF. CDR3 DNA sequence: TGTGCCGCAAACAGGAGAAACTATGGCTACACCTTC.

The chain combines TRBV10-3 with TRBJ1-2, with TRBD1 matching over 9 bases. With 7 bases clipped from V and 4 bases from J, the junction kept 7 bases outside the gene matches. Looked up from germline, CDR1 is ENHRY and CDR2 is SYGVKD. The CDR3 is made up of 14 amino acids. This CDR3 is CAITGTGTSYGYTF. The CDR3, as DNA: TGTGCCATCACCGGGACAGGGACGTCCTATGGCTACACCTTC.

The chain recombines TRBV27 with TRBJ2-1; 8 bases are shared with TRBD2. Germline-derived CDR1 and CDR2 are MNHEY and SMNVEV (reference sequence). The CDR3 consists of 15 residues. V lost 7 bases to trimming and J lost 2 bases; unmatched junction nucleotides: 7. CDR3: CASKLGGVAYNEQFF. CDR3 sequence (DNA): TGTGCCAGCAAGCTCGGGGGGGTGGCCTACAATGAGCAGTTCTTC.

V usage is TRBV14 and J usage is TRBJ2-5, with 9 bases aligning to TRBD2. The trim removed 4 bases at V and 5 bases at J, leaving 8 bases unmatched. CDR1 SGHDN and CDR2 FVKESK come from the germline V gene. The CDR3 has 15 residues. CDR3 bases: TGTGCCAGCAGCCGTATTAGCGGGGGCCCGGAGACCCAGTACTTC. Translating gives CASSRISGGPETQYF.

This chain links TRBV6-6 with TRBJ1-5, with D tentatively TRBD1 (5 bases). V dropped 2 bases and J dropped 3 bases, with 11 bases sitting between them. Germline V gives CDR1 MNHNY, CDR2 SVGAGI (reference sequence). The CDR3 sequence is 15 residues long. CDR3 protein: CASSYMWDSNQPQHF. Written as DNA, the CDR3 is TGTGCCAGCAGTTACATGTGGGACTCCAATCAGCCCCAGCATTTT.

V gene TRBV4-1 combines with J gene TRBJ1-5; D unresolved. The CDR3 is 14 residues long. Germline loops: CDR1 MGHRA, CDR2 YSYEKL. The V end lost 0 bases, the J end lost 3 bases, and 6 bases lay between the germline ends. The CDR3 is CASSQDHYNQPQHF. As DNA, the CDR3 is TGCGCCAGCAGCCAAGATCACTACAATCAGCCCCAGCATTTT.

This chain joins TRBV28 and TRBJ2-1; maybe TRBD2 (5 bases). Trimming shortened V by 7 bases and J by 7 bases, and 11 bases separated the two germline ends. CDR1 and CDR2 (germline): MDHEN, SYDVKM. The CDR3 runs to 12 residues. The CDR3 reads CASNLEGNEQFF. The CDR3 bases are TGTGCCAGCAACCTCGAGGGTAATGAGCAGTTCTTC.

The table lists this clone with a count of one. This chain uses TRBV21-1 with TRBJ1-2. TRBV21-1 is a pseudogene locus. This CDR3 has 16 amino acids. The CDR3 DNA follows: TGTGCCAGCGAACCGGCGGGCAGAATAATTAACTATGGCTACACCTTC. Amino acid sequence: CASEPAGRIINYGYTF.

This clone was picked up one time. The CDR3 DNA reads TGCGCCAGCAGCTTTTCTAGCGGGGGTTACAATGAGCAGTTCTTC. Protein product: CASSFSSGGYNEQFF. The chain links TRBV5-1 to TRBJ2-1, with 10 nucleotides matching TRBD2. This CDR3 contains 15 residues. The V and J ends lost 2 bases and 4 bases, in that order; junction bases with no gene match: 3. Germline CDR1 and CDR2: SGHRS and YFSETQ.

This clone has a handful of counts. V and J are TRBV7-9 and TRBJ2-5; D not certain. The CDR3 consists of 13 residues. The germline V and J ends were trimmed by 2 bases and 3 bases, with 7 bases remaining between them. Per germline, CDR1 SEHNR and CDR2 FQNEAQ (reference sequence). The CDR3, as DNA: TGTGCCAGCAGCTTAAGGAGCGAAGAGACCCAGTACTTC. Encoded protein: CASSLRSEETQYF.

The chain carries TRBV5-6 and TRBJ1-4; D may be TRBD1 (5 bases). The CDR3 sequence is 15 residues long. V was pared by 4 bases and J by 3 bases, with 13 bases between. Germline CDR1 SGHDT, CDR2 YYEEEE. This CDR3 is CASSGSGGANEKLFF. DNA for the CDR3: TGTGCCAGCAGCGGGAGCGGGGGGGCTAATGAAAAACTGTTTTTT. Drawing the rest from reference TRBV5-6 and TRBJ1-4, the complete variable domain is DAGVTQSPTHLIKTRGQQVTLRCSPKSGHDTVSWYQQALGQGPQFIFQYYEEEERQRGNFPDRFSGHQFPNYSSELNVNALLLGDSALYLCASSGSGGANEKLFFGSGTQLSVL.

V gene TRBV15 combines with J gene TRBJ2-7, with TRBD2 matching over 10 bases. Germline V gene sequence: CDR1 LNHNV, CDR2 YYDKDF (reference sequence). J was trimmed by 3 bases and V by 1 base; bases with no gene match: 3. The CDR3 spans 15 residues. CDR3 coding DNA: TGTGCCACCAGCAGAGTAGCGGGGGGAAGCTACGAGCAGTACTTC. It is translated as CATSRVAGGSYEQYF.

This chain joins TRBV6-1 and TRBJ1-2; possible D gene TRBD1, 6 bases. The CDR3 covers 13 residues. Germline CDR1 MNHNS, CDR2 SASEGT. Trimming stripped 2 bases from V and 3 bases from J, with 7 bases between. The CDR3 DNA sequence: TGTGCCAGCAGTGAAACAGGGTACTATGGCTACACCTTC. Translation gives CASSETGYYGYTF.

The chain combines TRBV18 with TRBJ1-1; the D is unclear. Trimming stripped 1 base from V and 5 bases from J, with 11 bases between. CDR3 length: 14 residues. CDR1 KGHSH and CDR2 LQKENI come from the germline V gene. The CDR3 loop is CASSPRQAGTEAFF. In DNA form, the CDR3 reads TGTGCCAGCTCACCACGGCAGGCTGGAACTGAAGCTTTCTTT.

The V gene is TRBV7-8, the J gene TRBJ1-5; D might be TRBD1 (5 bases). The CDR3 loop spans 15 amino acids. Germline V gene lookup returns CDR1 SGHVS and CDR2 FQNEAQ. Deletions cut 6 bases from V and 5 bases from J, with 17 bases between. As DNA, the CDR3 is TGTGCCAGCAGTCACCTATTGGGGGGTGATCAGCCCCAGCATTTT. It yields the protein CASSHLLGGDQPQHF.

The genes are TRBV27 and TRBJ2-1, with D unclear. The CDR3 contains 14 residues. V gave up 3 bases and J gave up 0 bases, with 6 bases separating them. Germline CDR1 reads MNHEY; CDR2 reads SMNVEV (reference sequence). CDR3 nucleotide sequence: TGTGCCAGCAGTTTCAGTATCTCCTACAATGAGCAGTTCTTC. Protein: CASSFSISYNEQFF.

The J gene is TRBJ1-1, the V gene TRBV6-1; possibly TRBD1 for D (5 bases). This CDR3 region has 15 residues. Germline assignment: CDR1 MNHNS and CDR2 SASEGT. Trimming stripped 6 bases from V and 0 bases from J, with 14 bases between. CDR3: CASSLWGGVNTEAFF. The DNA for the CDR3 is TGTGCCAGCAGCCTTTGGGGCGGTGTGAACACTGAAGCTTTCTTT.

V usage is TRBV7-2 and J usage is TRBJ1-6; the D gene is possibly TRBD1 (6 bases). This CDR3 is 17 amino acids long. The V end lost 5 bases, the J end lost 0 bases, and 14 bases lay between the germline ends. Germline CDR1 is SGHTA and CDR2 is FQGNSA. CDR3 bases: TGTGCCAGCAGCAGAGATACAGGGCTCTCCTATAATTCACCCCTCCACTTT. Its protein product is CASSRDTGLSYNSPLHF.

The CDR3 nucleotides read TGTGCCAGCAGCTCTACTGGGGCCGTCTATGGCTACACCTTC. This codes for CASSSTGAVYGYTF. The chain combines TRBV7-8 with TRBJ1-2; TRBD1 is a possible D gene (5 bases). The CDR3 loop spans 14 amino acids. The V and J ends lost 4 bases and 4 bases respectively, with 13 bases between them. In germline, CDR1 is SGHVS, CDR2 FQNEAQ.

CDR3 DNA sequence: TGTGCCAGCTCACCCATGGCCCCGGGATCCAACTATGGCTACACCTTC. This codes for CASSPMAPGSNYGYTF. The V gene is TRBV18, the J gene TRBJ1-2; D is unresolved. Trimming stripped 3 bases from V and 2 bases from J, with 16 bases between. This CDR3 region has 16 residues. Germline loops: CDR1 KGHSH, CDR2 LQKENI.

This chain joins TRBV21-1 and TRBJ1-1. TRBV21-1 is a pseudogene segment. The CDR3 has 15 amino acids. The CDR3 DNA reads TGTGCCAGGGCTCTGATTAGCGGTGAAAACACTGAAGCTTTCTTT. Amino acids: CARALISGENTEAFF.